This T cell receptor (beta chain) emerged from a study of shared clonotypes between healthy human individuals. In the study overall: A couple of women and a few men aged 18 to 49 made up the donors.

Only in-frame clones appear in the TCRdb table, and some are missing; sequencing was by immunoSEQ multiplex PCR. The sample includes 2 million or so clones, over 85% of them seen just once. The trim removed 6 bases at V and 9 bases at J, leaving 9 bases unmatched. Germline values: CDR1 MNHEY, CDR2 SVGAGI. The CDR3 covers 15 residues. The chain has TRBV6-5 and TRBJ2-1; TRBD2 agrees at 12 bases. This clonotype originated in a man between 18 and 35 years old in good health. Sample: naive CD4+ T cells sorted from blood. Indicated subset: CD45RA+ positively selected. The CDR3 is CASRFGLAGIGEQFF. CDR3 sequence (DNA): TGTGCCAGCAGATTTGGACTAGCGGGAATTGGTGAGCAGTTCTTC.